This T cell receptor (beta chain) was sequenced during a study of neurological immune-mediated disorders. Template-switch 5'RACE cDNA synthesis added a 10-nucleotide unique molecular identifier. TCRdb used MiXCR to reprocess the 5' RACE reads, holding one entry per CDR3 protein. The sample yields roughly 80,000 distinct CDR3 sequences, 5.8% seen once. CDR1 is SGHDN, CDR2 FVKESK, per germline. The CDR3 length is 15 residues. V lost 4 bases and J 8 bases, leaving 15 bases between the germline ends. This clonotype was seen only a few times. Time point given: longitudinal time-point 2. This clonotype was sampled from a woman aged 60-75 years with multiple sclerosis. The V call is TRBV14, the J call TRBJ1-6; maybe TRBD1 (6 bases). Sequences were obtained from PBMCs. DNA of the CDR3: TGTGCCAGCAGCCGGAGTCAGGGGAAACATTCACCCCTCCACTTT. This codes for CASSRSQGKHSPLHF.